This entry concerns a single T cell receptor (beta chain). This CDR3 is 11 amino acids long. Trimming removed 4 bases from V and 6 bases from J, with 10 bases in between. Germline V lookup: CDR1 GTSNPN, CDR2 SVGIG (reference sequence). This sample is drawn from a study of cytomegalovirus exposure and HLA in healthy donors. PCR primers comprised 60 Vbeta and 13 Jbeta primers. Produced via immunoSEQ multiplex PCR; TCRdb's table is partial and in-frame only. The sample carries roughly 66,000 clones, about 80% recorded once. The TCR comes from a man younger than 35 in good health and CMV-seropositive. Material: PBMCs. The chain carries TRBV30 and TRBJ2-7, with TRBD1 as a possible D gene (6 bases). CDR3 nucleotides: TGTGCCTGGAACCAAGGGGGCGAGCAGTACTTC. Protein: CAWNQGGEQYF.